The clone carrying this T cell receptor beta chain was picked up one time. No antigen is known for it. In the same sample, other DNA sequences code for this CDR3. The source of the sample is a study of shared clonotypes between healthy human individuals. Background on the study: Samples came from a couple of female and three male donors aged 18 to 49. Per-donor plates numbered three CD4 naive, three CD4 memory, two CD8 naive and one CD8 memory.

Study results and limitations: The study generally estimated greater richness for naive than memory subsets.

The assay was carried out at the deep level. Profiled with immunoSEQ multiplex PCR; TCRdb holds only in-frame clones, not every one. The table records 1.5 million to 1.9 million clones, about 98% of them present only once. The V gene lost 0 bases and the J gene lost 1 base, with 3 bases spanning the gap. The CDR3 length is 14 residues. In germline, CDR1 is MNHEY, CDR2 SVGAGI. Sequencing was done on a sample of naive CD4+ T cells sorted from blood. As to subset: CD45RA+ positively selected. The receptor was derived from a man under 40 in good health. The chain combines TRBV6-5 with TRBJ2-2, with unresolved D. CDR3 DNA: TGTGCCAGCAGTTACTCGGTGAACACCGGGGAGCTGTTTTTT. Residues: CASSYSVNTGELFF.